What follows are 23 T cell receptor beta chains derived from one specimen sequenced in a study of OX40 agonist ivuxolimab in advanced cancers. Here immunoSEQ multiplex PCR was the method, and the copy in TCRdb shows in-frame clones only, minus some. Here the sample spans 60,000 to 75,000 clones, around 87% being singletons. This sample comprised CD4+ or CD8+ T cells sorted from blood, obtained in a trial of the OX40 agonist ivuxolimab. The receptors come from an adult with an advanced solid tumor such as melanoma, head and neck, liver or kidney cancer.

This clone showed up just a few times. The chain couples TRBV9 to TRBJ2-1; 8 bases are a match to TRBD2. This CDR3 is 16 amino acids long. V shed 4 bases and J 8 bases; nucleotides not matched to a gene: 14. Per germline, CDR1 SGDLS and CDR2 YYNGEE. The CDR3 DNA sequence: TGTGCCAGCAGCTTACGCTCCCCCGGACTAGCAGATGAGCAGTTCTTC. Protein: CASSLRSPGLADEQFF.

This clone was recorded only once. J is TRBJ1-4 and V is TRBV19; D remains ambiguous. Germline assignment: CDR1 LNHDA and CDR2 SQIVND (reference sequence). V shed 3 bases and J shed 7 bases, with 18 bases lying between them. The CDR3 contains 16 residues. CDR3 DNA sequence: TGTGCCAGTAGTATCGGCGCTCTTTCAATGGGTGAAAAACTGTTTTTT. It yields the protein CASSIGALSMGEKLFF.

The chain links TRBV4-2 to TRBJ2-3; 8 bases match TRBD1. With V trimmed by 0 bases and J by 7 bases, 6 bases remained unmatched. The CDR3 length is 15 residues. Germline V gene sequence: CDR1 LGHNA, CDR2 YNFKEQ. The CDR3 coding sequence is TGTGCCAGCAGCCAAGAAGGACAGGGTGGTAATACGCAGTATTTT. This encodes CASSQEGQGGNTQYF.

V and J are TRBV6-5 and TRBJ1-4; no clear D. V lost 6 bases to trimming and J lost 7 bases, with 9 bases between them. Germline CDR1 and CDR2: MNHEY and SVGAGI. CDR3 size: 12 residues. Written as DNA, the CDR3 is TGTGCCAGCAGGGCAGTATCTGAAAAACTGTTTTTT. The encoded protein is CASRAVSEKLFF.

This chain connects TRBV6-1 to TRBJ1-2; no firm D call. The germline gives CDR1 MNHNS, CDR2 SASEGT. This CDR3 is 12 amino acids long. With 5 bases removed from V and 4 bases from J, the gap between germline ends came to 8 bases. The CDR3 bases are TGTGCCAGCAGTCCAGGAGGCTATGGCTACACCTTC. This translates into CASSPGGYGYTF.

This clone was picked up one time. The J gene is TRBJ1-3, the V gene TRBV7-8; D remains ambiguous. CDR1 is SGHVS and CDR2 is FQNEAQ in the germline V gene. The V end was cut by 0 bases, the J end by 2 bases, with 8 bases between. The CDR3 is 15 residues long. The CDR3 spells CASSLARVAGNTIYF. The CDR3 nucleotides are TGTGCCAGCAGCTTAGCGCGGGTGGCTGGAAACACCATATATTTT.

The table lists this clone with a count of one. The CDR3: CASSSRGGGFSGNTIYF. CDR3 nucleotides: TGTGCCAGCAGCTCCCGGGGTGGGGGGTTCTCTGGAAACACCATATATTTT. The chain is built from TRBV7-2 and TRBJ1-3; D possibly corresponds to TRBD1 (5 bases). This CDR3 contains 17 residues. V was pared by 4 bases and J by 0 bases, with 16 bases between. CDR1 and CDR2 from the germline V gene are SGHTA and FQGNSA.

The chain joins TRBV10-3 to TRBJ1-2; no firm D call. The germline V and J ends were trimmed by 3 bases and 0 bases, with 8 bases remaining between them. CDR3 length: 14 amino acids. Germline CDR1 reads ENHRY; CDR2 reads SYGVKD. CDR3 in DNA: TGTGCCATCAGTGATGGAGCAGCTAACTATGGCTACACCTTC. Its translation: CAISDGAANYGYTF.

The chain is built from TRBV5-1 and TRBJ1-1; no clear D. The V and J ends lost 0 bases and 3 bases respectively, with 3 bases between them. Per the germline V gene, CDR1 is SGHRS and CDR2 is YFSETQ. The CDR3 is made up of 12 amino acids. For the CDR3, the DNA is TGCGCCAGCAGCTTGGGGGACACTGAAGCTTTCTTT. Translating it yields CASSLGDTEAFF.

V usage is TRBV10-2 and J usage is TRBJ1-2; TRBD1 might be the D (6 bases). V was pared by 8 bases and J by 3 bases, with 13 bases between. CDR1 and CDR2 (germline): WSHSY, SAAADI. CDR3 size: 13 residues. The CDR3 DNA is TGCGCCAGCCGCAGGGGTACGGACTATGGCTACACCTTC. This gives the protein CASRRGTDYGYTF.

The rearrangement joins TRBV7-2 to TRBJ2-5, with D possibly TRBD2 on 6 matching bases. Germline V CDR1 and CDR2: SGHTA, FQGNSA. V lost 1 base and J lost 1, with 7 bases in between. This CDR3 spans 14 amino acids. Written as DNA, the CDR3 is TGTGCCAGCAGCTTAGGGGGGGTCCAAGAGACCCAGTACTTC. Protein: CASSLGGVQETQYF.

The CDR3 reads CASSGQGEFSYNEQFF. In DNA form, the CDR3 reads TGCGCCAGCAGCGGACAGGGGGAATTTTCCTACAATGAGCAGTTCTTC. The chain employs TRBV10-1 and TRBJ2-1; TRBD1 agrees at 10 bases. The CDR3 has 16 amino acids. Trimming cost V 6 bases and J 1 base; bases outside gene matches: 6. Germline CDR1 and CDR2: WNHNN and SYGVQD (reference sequence).

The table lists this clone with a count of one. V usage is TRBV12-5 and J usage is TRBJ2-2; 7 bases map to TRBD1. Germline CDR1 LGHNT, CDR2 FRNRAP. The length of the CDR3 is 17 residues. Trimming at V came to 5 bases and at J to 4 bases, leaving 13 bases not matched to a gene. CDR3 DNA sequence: TGTGCTAGTGGTCTTTTTGGGACAGCGGAAGCCACCGGGGAGCTGTTTTTT. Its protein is CASGLFGTAEATGELFF.

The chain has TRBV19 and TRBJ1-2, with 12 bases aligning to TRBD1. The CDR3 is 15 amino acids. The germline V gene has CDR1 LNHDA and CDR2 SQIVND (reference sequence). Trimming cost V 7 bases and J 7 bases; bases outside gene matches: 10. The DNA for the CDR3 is TGTGCCAGTATCGGGACAGGGGGCGTTAGAAGTGGCTACACCTTC. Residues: CASIGTGGVRSGYTF. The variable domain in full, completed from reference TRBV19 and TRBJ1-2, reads DGGITQSPKYLFRKEGQNVTLSCEQNLNHDAMYWYRQDPGQGLRLIYYSQIVNDFQKGDIAEGYSVSREKKESFPLTVTSAQKNPTAFYLCASIGTGGVRSGYTFGSGTRLTVV.

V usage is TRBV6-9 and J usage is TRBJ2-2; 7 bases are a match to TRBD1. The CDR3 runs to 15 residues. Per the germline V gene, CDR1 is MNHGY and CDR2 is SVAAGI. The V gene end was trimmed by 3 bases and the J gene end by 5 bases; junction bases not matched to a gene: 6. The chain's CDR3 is CASSYRDSGTGELFF. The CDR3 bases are TGTGCCAGCAGTTACCGGGACAGTGGGACCGGGGAGCTGTTTTTT.

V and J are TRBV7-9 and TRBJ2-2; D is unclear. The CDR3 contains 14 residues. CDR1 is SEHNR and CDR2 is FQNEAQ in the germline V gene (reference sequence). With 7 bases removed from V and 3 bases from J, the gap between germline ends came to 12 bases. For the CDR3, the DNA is TGTGCCAGCAAAGTCGGGCTGCACACCGGGGAGCTGTTTTTT. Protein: CASKVGLHTGELFF. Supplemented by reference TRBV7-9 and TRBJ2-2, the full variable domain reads DTGVSQNPRHKITKRGQNVTFRCDPISEHNRLYWYRQTLGQGPEFLTYFQNEAQLEKSRLLSDRFSAERPKGSFSTLEIQRTEQGDSAMYLCASKVGLHTGELFFGEGSRLTVL.

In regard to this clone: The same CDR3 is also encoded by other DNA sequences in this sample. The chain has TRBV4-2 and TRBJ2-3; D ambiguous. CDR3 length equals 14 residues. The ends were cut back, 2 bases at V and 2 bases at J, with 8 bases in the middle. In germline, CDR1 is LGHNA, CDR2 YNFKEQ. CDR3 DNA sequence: TGTGCCAGCAGCCAATCCGGAGACACAGATACGCAGTATTTT. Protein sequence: CASSQSGDTDTQYF.

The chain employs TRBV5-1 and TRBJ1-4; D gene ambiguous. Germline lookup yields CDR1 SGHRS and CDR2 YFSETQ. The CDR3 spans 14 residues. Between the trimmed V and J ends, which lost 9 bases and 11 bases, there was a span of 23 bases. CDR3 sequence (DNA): TGCGCCACCCGGCTAGATACATCGGGAGGGAAACTGTTTTTT. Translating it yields CATRLDTSGGKLFF. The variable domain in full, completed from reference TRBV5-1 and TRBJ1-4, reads KAGVTQTPRYLIKTRGQQVTLSCSPISGHRSVSWYQQTPGQGLQFLFEYFSETQRNKGNFPGRFSGRQFSNSRSEMNVSTLELGDSALYLCATRLDTSGGKLFFGSGTQLSVL.

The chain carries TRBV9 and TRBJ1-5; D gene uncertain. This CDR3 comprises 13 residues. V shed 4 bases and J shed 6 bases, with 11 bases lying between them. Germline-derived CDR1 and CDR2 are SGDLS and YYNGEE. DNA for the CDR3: TGTGCCAGCAGCTTTCAGGCGTTTCAGCCCCAGCATTTT. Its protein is CASSFQAFQPQHF.

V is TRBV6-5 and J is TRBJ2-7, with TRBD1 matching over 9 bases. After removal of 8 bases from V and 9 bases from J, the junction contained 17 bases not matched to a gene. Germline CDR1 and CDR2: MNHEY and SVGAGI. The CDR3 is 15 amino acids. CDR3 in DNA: TGTGCCAGCTCACCCGGGGACAGGGATGCCGAGGTGCAGTACTTC. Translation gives CASSPGDRDAEVQYF.

The CDR3 loop reads CASSQILTGNTIYF. CDR3 DNA sequence: TGTGCCAGCAGTCAAATACTCACTGGAAACACCATATATTTT. V is TRBV2 and J is TRBJ1-3; D is unclear. The ends were cut back, 5 bases at V and 2 bases at J, with 10 bases in the middle. The CDR3 loop spans 14 amino acids. From germline, CDR1 is SNHLY and CDR2 FYNNEI.

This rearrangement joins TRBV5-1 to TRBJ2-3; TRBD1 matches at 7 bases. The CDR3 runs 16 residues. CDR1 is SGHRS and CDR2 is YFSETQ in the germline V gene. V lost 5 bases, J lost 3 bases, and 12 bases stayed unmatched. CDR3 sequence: CASRKSRQGSTDTQYF. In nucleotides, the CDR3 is TGCGCCAGCAGGAAGTCCCGACAGGGCAGTACAGATACGCAGTATTTT.

The CDR3 is CASSDPNTEAFF. In DNA, the CDR3 is TGTGCCAGCAGTGACCCAAACACTGAAGCTTTCTTT. The rearrangement links TRBV2 to TRBJ1-1; no clear D. V shed 3 bases and J shed 2 bases, with 4 bases lying between them. This CDR3 has 12 amino acids. Germline assignment: CDR1 SNHLY and CDR2 FYNNEI. The full variable domain, its missing parts supplied by reference TRBV2 and TRBJ1-1, is EPEVTQTPSHQVTQMGQEVILRCVPISNHLYFYWYRQILGQKVEFLVSFYNNEISEKSEIFDDQFSVERPDGSNFTLKIRSTKLEDSAMYFCASSDPNTEAFFGQGTRLTVV.